This T cell receptor (beta chain) came from a study of cytomegalovirus exposure and HLA in healthy donors. Across the whole study: From HLA-typed donors, an early data release held around 85 million unique TCRs. Overall study findings and caveats: Sequencing had likely introduced a cluster of highly shared sequence variants as an artifact. Researchers had no immune exposure information except CMV serostatus available. Exclusion applied to some V segments, including TRBV6-2 and TRBV6-3, as they were indistinguishable.

Germline CDR1 and CDR2: SGDLS and YYNGEE. CDR3 length: 15 amino acids. The V and J ends lost 3 bases and 2 bases, in that order; junction bases with no gene match: 7. About this clone: Its antigen remains unknown.

The PCR ran on 60 Vbeta and 13 Jbeta primers. The assay was immunoSEQ multiplex PCR, and TCRdb's table has in-frame clones only and misses some. The sample has 85,000 to 130,000 clones, approximately 79% seen once. The gene calls are TRBV9 and TRBJ2-5; 7 positions agree with TRBD2. The sample was PBMCs. The receptor comes from a man in his sixties in good health and CMV-seronegative. The CDR3 is CASSAIGLGQETQYF. The CDR3 region has the DNA TGTGCCAGCAGCGCCATAGGACTAGGGCAAGAGACCCAGTACTTC.